Reported below is one T cell receptor beta chain. The antigen is not known. The sample belongs to a study of CD8+ T cells in alopecia areata. Study details: Each of the treated patients was given oral tofacitinib, 5 to 10 mg twice daily, for moderate-to-severe alopecia areata. Study results and limitations: In scalp and blood during tofacitinib, many expanded lesional clones persisted. Possibly as an HLA-related effect, TCR sharing across patients appeared less clear than in mice.

Sequencing used cDNA as its template, made by extracting RNA and reverse transcribing it. Produced via immunoSEQ multiplex PCR; TCRdb's table is partial and in-frame only. The table records fewer than 250,000 clones, approximately 38% of them present only once. The germline gives CDR1 GTSNPN, CDR2 SVGIG (reference sequence). Trimming removed 5 bases at V and 6 bases at J, with 14 bases between. The CDR3 totals 13 residues. Treatment defined: oral pan-JAK inhibitor, 5-10 mg twice daily. Sorting from PBMCs produced CD4+ and CD8+ T cells. The V gene is TRBV30, the J gene TRBJ1-5; TRBD1 might be the D (6 bases). This material consisted of CD4+ T cells sorted from blood, taken at week 34, from a patient treated with tofacitinib. The clonotype comes from a human donor with alopecia areata. CDR3 sequence (DNA): TGTGCCTGGGCAACAGGGAATGGTCAGCCCCAGCATTTT. It translates to CAWATGNGQPQHF.